This T cell receptor beta chain is drawn from a study of early T cells in non-severe SARS-CoV-2 infection. Overall study context: Sequencing targeted bulk RNA from unsorted whole blood, leaving chains unpaired.

V gave up 7 bases and J gave up 1 base, with 17 bases separating them. The CDR3 runs 14 residues. Germline values: CDR1 SQVTM, CDR2 ANQGSEA. TCRdb used MiXCR to reprocess the 5' RACE reads, holding one entry per CDR3 protein. The profile shows 60,000 to 90,000 distinct CDR3 sequences, around 17% of them singletons. The sample consisted of whole blood. This clonotype was obtained from an adult who was a healthcare worker with PCR-confirmed SARS-CoV-2 infection or an uninfected control (not recorded which). The chain carries TRBV29-1 and TRBJ2-7; tentatively, D is TRBD2 (6 bases). CDR3 in amino acids: CSAATGSGSYEQYF. The CDR3 DNA reads TGCAGCGCCGCCACGGGGAGCGGGTCCTACGAGCAGTACTTC.